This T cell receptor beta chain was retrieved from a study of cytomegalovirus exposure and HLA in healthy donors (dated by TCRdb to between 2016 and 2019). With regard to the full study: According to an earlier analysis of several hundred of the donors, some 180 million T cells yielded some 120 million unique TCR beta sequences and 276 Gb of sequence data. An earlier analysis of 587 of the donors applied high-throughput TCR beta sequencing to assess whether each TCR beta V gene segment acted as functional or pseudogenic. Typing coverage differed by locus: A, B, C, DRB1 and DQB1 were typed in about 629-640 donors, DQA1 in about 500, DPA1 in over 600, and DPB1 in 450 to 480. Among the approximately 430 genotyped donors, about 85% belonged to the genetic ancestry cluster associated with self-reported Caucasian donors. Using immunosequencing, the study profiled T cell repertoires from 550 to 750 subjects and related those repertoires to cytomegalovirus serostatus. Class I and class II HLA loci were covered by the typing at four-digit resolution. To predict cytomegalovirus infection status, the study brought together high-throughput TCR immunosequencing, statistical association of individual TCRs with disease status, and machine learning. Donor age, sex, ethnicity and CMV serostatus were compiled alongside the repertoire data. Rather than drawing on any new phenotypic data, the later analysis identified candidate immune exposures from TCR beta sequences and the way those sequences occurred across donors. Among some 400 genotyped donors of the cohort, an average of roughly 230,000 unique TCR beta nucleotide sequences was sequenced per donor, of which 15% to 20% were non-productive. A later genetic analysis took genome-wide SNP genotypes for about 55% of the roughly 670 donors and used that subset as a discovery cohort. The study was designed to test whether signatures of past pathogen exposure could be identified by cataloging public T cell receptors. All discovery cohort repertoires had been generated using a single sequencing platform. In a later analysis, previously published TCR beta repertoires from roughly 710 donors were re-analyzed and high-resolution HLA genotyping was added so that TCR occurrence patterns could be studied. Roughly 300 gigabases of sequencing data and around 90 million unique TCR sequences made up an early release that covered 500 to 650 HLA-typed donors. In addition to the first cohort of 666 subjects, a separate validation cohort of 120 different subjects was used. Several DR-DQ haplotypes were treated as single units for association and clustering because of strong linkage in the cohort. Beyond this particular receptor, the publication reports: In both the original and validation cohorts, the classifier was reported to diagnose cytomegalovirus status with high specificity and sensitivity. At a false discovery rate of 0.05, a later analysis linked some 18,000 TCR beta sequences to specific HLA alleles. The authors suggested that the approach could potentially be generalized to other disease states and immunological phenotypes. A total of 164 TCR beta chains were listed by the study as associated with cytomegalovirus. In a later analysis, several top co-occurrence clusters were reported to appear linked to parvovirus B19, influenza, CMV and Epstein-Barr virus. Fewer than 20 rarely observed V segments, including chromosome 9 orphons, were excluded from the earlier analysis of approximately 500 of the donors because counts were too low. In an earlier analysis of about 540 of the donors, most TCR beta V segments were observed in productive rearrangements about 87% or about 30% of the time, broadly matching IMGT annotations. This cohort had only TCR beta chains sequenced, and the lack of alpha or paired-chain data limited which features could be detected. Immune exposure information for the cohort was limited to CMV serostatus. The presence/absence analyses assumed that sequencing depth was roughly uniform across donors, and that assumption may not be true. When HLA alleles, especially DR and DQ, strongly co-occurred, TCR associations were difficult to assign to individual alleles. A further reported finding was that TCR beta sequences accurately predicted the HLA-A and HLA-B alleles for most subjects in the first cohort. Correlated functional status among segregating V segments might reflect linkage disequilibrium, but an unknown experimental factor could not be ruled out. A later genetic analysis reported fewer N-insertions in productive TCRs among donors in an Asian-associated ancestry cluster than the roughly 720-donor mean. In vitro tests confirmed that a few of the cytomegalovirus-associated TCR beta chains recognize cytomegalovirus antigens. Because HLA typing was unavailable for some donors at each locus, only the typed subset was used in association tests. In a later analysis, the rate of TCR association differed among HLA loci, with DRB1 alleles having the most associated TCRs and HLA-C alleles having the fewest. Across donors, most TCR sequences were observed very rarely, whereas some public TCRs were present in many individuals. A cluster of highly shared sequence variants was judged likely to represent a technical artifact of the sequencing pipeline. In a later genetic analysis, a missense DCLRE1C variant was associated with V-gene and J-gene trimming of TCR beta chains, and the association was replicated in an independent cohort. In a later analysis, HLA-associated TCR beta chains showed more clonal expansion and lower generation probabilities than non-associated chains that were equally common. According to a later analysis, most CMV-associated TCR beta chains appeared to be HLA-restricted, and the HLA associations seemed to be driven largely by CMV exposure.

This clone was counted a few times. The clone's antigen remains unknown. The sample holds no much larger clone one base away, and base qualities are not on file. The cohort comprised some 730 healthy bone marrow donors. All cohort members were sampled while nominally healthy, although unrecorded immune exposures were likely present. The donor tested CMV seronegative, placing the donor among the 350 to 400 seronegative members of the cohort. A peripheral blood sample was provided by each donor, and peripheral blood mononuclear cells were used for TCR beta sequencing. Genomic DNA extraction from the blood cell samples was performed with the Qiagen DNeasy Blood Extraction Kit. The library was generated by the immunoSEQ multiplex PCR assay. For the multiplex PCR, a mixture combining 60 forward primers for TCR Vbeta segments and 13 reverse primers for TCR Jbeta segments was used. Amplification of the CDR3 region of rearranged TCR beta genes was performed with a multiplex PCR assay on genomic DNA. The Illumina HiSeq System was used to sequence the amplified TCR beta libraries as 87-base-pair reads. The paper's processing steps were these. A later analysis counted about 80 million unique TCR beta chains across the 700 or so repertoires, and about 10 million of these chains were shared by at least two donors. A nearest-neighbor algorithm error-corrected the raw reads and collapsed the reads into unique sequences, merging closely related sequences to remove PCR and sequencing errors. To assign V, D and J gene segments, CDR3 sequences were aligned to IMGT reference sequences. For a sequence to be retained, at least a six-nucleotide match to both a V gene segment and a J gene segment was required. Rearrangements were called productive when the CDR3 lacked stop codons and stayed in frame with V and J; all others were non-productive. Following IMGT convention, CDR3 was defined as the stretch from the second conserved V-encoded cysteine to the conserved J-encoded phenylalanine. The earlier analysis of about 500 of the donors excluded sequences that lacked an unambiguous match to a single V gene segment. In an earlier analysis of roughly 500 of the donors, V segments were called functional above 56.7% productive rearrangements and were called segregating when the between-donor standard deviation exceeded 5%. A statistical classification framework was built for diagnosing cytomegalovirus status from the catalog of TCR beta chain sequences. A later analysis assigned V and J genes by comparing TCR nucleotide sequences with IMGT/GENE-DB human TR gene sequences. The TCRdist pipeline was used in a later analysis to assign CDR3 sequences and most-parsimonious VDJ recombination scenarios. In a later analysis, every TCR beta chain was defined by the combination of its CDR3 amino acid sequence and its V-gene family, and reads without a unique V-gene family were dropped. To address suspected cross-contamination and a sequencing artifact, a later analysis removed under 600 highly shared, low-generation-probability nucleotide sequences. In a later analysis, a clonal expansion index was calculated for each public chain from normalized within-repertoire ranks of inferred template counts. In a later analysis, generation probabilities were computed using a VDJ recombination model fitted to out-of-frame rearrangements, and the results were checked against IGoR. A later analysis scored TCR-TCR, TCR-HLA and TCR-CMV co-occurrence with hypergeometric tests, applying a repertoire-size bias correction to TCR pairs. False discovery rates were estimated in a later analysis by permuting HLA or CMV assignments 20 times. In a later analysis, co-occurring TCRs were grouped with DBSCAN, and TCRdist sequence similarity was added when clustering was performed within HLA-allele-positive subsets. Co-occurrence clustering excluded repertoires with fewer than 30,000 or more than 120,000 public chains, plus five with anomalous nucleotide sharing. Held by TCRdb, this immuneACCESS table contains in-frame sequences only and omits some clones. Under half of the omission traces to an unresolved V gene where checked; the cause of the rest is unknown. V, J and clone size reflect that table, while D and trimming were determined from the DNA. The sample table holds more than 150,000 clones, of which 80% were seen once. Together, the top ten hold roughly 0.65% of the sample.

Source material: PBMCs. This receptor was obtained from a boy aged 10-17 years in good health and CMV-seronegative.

The DNA sequence is TGTGCCATCAGTGACAGGGGTATGACTAATGAAAAACTGTTTTTT. Translated, it gives CAISDRGMTNEKLFF. The chain is encoded by TRBV10-3 joined to TRBJ1-4; D gene: possibly TRBD1, on 6 matching bases. V is pared back by 3 bases and J by 2 bases, with 10 bases lying between the germline termini. Its CDR3 holds 15 amino acids, cysteine through phenylalanine. The CDR3 DNA has 45 bases and is translated from base 1. Via the germline V gene, CDR1 is ENHRY and CDR2 SYGVKD.